This TCR beta chain emerged from a study of CD8 T cells in Susac syndrome. For the study at large: When blood was drawn, the patients with Susac syndrome were therapy-naive, on corticosteroids, or on intravenous immunoglobulin alone.

The CDR3 sequence is 13 residues long. The germline V and J ends were trimmed by 3 bases and 0 bases, with 5 bases remaining between them. Germline V lookup: CDR1 SGDLS, CDR2 YYNGEE. A note on this clonotype: Its antigen is not known.

The RNA input was about 0.5 to 1 ug, and it was reverse transcribed with random hexamers. The authors amplified TCR beta CDR3 across 54 Vbeta and 13 Jbeta using immunoSEQ multiplex PCR. In TCRdb, the immunoSEQ multiplex PCR reads were re-called with MiXCR into one record per CDR3 protein. The data hold over 20,000 distinct CDR3 sequences, with approximately 92% observed a single time. Findings and caveats of the study: CD8+ clonal expansion in Susac was maximal in TEMRA cells and in active patients. The study's TCR sequencing and HLA analysis drew on a certain number of individuals. That number was acknowledged as relatively small.

Sequenced sample: CD8+ T cells from PBMCs. V usage is TRBV9 and J usage is TRBJ2-3, with D perhaps TRBD2 (5 bases). The clonotype originates from a human donor with Susac syndrome. CDR3 DNA: TGTGCCAGCAGCGGGACTAGCACAGATACGCAGTATTTT. As protein: CASSGTSTDTQYF.